This T cell receptor beta chain was captured in a study of shared clonotypes between healthy human individuals. The naive CD8 population came from CD45RO-negative cells selected for CCR7, without terminally differentiated effector memory CD45RA+ cells. The V gene end was trimmed by 8 bases and the J gene end by 3 bases; junction bases not matched to a gene: 4. Germline V gene lookup returns CDR1 MRHNA and CDR2 SNTAGT. This CDR3 spans 14 amino acids. Template for every sorted-subset replicate PCR totaled approximately 200 ng DNA, approximately 30,000 T cell genomes. Clones were sequenced by immunoSEQ multiplex PCR, and TCRdb holds only the in-frame ones, with some missing. The sample records roughly 2.1 million clones, about 92% being singletons.

The rearrangement joins TRBV6-4 to TRBJ2-1, with 10 bases matching TRBD2. Sequences were obtained from naive CD8+ T cells from PBMCs. This clonotype was sampled from a man aged 18 to 30 in good health. Some clones in this sample may be carry-over from other donors' samples. CDR3 nucleotides: TGTGCCAGCCGTCTAGCGGGAGACTACAATGAGCAGTTCTTC. Its protein product is CASRLAGDYNEQFF.